Below are 24 T cell receptor beta chains sequenced from a single sample in a study of response to subunit inactivated influenza vaccine listed by TCRdb under 2018. Libraries were built with RT-PCR. The sequencer listed for this sample is Illumina HiSeq 2500. TCRdb redid the processing of the public reads, applying fastp at Q25 and MiXCR, and retained in-frame beta chains. CDR3 protein sequences are deduplicated, and each keeps its most common genes and DNA. The sample table records over 800,000 distinct CDR3 sequences; around 20% of these occur just once. About 10% of the sample belongs to the ten largest clones. The specimen comprised PBMCs from blood, sampled roughly 5 days after vaccination. All receptors come from a man aged 50 to 60 who received an inactivated influenza vaccine. Donor details come from another sample of the same person, matched by shared clones.

This clonotype has only a few counts. The V and J genes are TRBV6-2 or TRBV6-3 and TRBJ1-5; no reliable D call. CDR3 length: 14 amino acids. Germline V gives CDR1 MNHEY, CDR2 SVGEGT. Trimming took 8 bases from V and 4 from J, leaving 15 bases between them. The CDR3 nucleotides read TGTGCCAGCGGGAAGGCGGGAGTGAATCAGCCCCAGCATTTT. It specifies CASGKAGVNQPQHF.

The CDR3 spells CASSYPPLGTAAYEQYF. CDR3 DNA sequence: TGTGCCAGCAGTTACCCCCCGTTGGGCACGGCCGCCTACGAGCAGTACTTC. This chain links TRBV6-2 or TRBV6-3 with TRBJ2-7; no reliable D call. This CDR3 comprises 17 residues. The germline V gene encodes CDR1 MNHEY and CDR2 SVGEGT. V lost 2 bases and J 2 bases, leaving 19 bases between the germline ends.

The chain links TRBV6-2 or TRBV6-3 to TRBJ2-1, with 8 bases fitting TRBD1. V trimming: 5 bases; J trimming: 7 bases; junction bases outside the gene matches: 13. Germline CDR1 and CDR2: MNHEY and SVGEGT. This CDR3 is 16 amino acids long. The CDR3 is CASSPMTGTGRNEQFF. CDR3 in DNA: TGTGCCAGCAGTCCCATGACCGGGACAGGACGGAATGAGCAGTTCTTC.

This clonotype came up many times. V gene TRBV12-3 or TRBV12-4 combines with J gene TRBJ2-1; 8 bases line up with TRBD2. Losses at the gene ends were 6 bases for V and 4 bases for J; bases not matched to a gene: 11. The CDR3 runs 16 residues. This chain's CDR3 is CASRPSRTSYYNEQFF. The CDR3 DNA sequence: TGTGCCAGCAGGCCCTCAAGGACTAGCTATTACAATGAGCAGTTCTTC.

The chain carries TRBV7-9 and TRBJ2-3; TRBD1 might be the D (6 bases). The CDR3 runs 15 residues. Germline CDR1 reads SEHNR; CDR2 reads FQNEAQ (reference sequence). The V gene lost 5 bases and the J gene lost 0 bases, with 12 bases spanning the gap. CDR3 DNA sequence: TGTGCCAGCAGCAGGACAGCAACCAGCACAGATACGCAGTATTTT. It yields the protein CASSRTATSTDTQYF.

The J gene is TRBJ2-1, the V gene TRBV12-3 or TRBV12-4, with 13 bases aligning to TRBD2. The CDR3 covers 16 residues. The trim removed 5 bases at V and 8 bases at J, leaving 9 bases unmatched. CDR3 DNA sequence: TGTGCCAGCAGTCCACCACTAGCGGGAGGGCCTTATGAGCAGTTCTTC. Its translation: CASSPPLAGGPYEQFF.

The CDR3 here is CASKDGLTDTQYF. The CDR3 DNA reads as TGTGCCAGCAAGGACGGACTTACAGATACGCAGTATTTT. V gene TRBV6-2 or TRBV6-3 combines with J gene TRBJ2-3; possible D gene TRBD2, 5 bases. The ends were cut back, 7 bases at V and 3 bases at J, with 11 bases in the middle. CDR1 is MNHEY, CDR2 SVGEGT, per germline. There are 13 residues in the CDR3.

The chain uses TRBV12-3 or TRBV12-4 and TRBJ2-7; a weak D match, TRBD1 (6 bases). The CDR3 length is 12 residues. V lost 6 bases, J lost 6 bases, and 12 bases lay in between. The DNA of the CDR3 is TGTGCCAGCAGCCCTACAGGGCTCGAGCAGTACTTC. Its protein product is CASSPTGLEQYF.

This clonotype occurred once. The J gene is TRBJ2-3, the V gene TRBV7-3, with TRBD2 matching 8 bases. The CDR3 is 18 residues long. Unmatched junction bases numbered 9, after V lost 1 base and J lost 0 bases. CDR1 is SGHTA, CDR2 FQGTGA, per germline. This chain's CDR3 is CASSLSPIAGTSTDTQYF. Here the CDR3 DNA reads TGTGCCAGCAGCTTAAGCCCAATAGCGGGAACTAGCACAGATACGCAGTATTTT.

A few counts support this clonotype. This sequence joins TRBV5-8 and TRBJ2-7; D is uncertain. The CDR3 runs 14 residues. Trimming left V 2 bases short and J 3 bases short, with 12 bases between. Germline CDR1 reads SGHTS; CDR2 reads YDEGEE. The DNA of the CDR3 is TGTGCCAGCAGCTTTAAGGGCGACCTCTACGAGCAGTACTTC. It encodes CASSFKGDLYEQYF.

This clonotype was recorded many times. The chain joins TRBV5-5 to TRBJ1-3; the D is unclear. Trimming removed 2 bases at V and 0 bases at J, with 12 bases between. The CDR3 loop spans 16 amino acids. Looked up from germline, CDR1 is SGHKS and CDR2 is YYEKEE (reference sequence). CDR3 region: CASSLAAQNSGNTIYF. The DNA of the CDR3 is TGTGCCAGCAGCTTAGCCGCACAAAACTCTGGAAACACCATATATTTT.

This clonotype was counted only a few times. The rearrangement uses TRBV5-1 and TRBJ2-1; a weak D match, TRBD1 (5 bases). The CDR3 is made up of 13 amino acids. The V end was cut by 4 bases, the J end by 12 bases, with 17 bases between. Germline CDR1 is SGHRS and CDR2 is YFSETQ. CDR3 protein: CASSPTVSSWQFF. CDR3 in DNA: TGCGCCAGCAGCCCGACAGTTTCCTCTTGGCAGTTCTTC. Looking up the rest from reference TRBV5-1 and TRBJ2-1 gives the full variable domain: KAGVTQTPRYLIKTRGQQVTLSCSPISGHRSVSWYQQTPGQGLQFLFEYFSETQRNKGNFPGRFSGRQFSNSRSEMNVSTLELGDSALYLCASSPTVSSWQFFGPGTRLTVL.

Many counts were recorded for this clonotype. The rearrangement links TRBV11-2 to TRBJ2-7; 13 nucleotides align to TRBD2. This CDR3 is built from 18 residues. V was pared by 4 bases and J by 2 bases, with 11 bases of the junction left unmatched. CDR1 SGHAT and CDR2 FQNNGV come from the germline V gene. CDR3 nucleotide sequence: TGTGCCAGCAGCTCCCTTTTAGCGACTAGCGGGAGGCCCTACGAGCAGTACTTC. Translating gives CASSSLLATSGRPYEQYF.

This clonotype occurred many times. This chain connects TRBV29-1 to TRBJ2-3; D gene uncertain. The CDR3 loop spans 11 amino acids. Trimming removed 3 bases from V and 6 bases from J, with 7 bases in between. Germline assignment: CDR1 SQVTM and CDR2 ANQGSEA. The CDR3 protein is CSVDPRDTQYF. Here the CDR3 DNA reads TGCAGCGTTGACCCCCGGGATACGCAGTATTTT.

The table lists this clonotype with a few counts. This chain uses TRBV20-1 with TRBJ2-3; D remains ambiguous. The CDR3 spans 13 residues. V was trimmed by 6 bases and J by 0 bases, leaving 10 bases between them. The germline CDR1 and CDR2 sequences are DFQATT and SNEGSKA (reference sequence). The CDR3 loop reads CSAGPRSTDTQYF. The CDR3 bases are TGCAGTGCCGGGCCTCGGAGCACAGATACGCAGTATTTT.

This clonotype occurred a few times. V and J are TRBV7-2 and TRBJ1-1; D call uncertain. Germline V gene data show CDR1 as SGHTA and CDR2 as FQGNSA. V dropped 2 bases and J dropped 7 bases, with 17 bases sitting between them. The CDR3 covers 15 residues. CDR3 bases: TGTGCCAGCAGCTTAAGGCCGAGCCTATCAGTTGAAGCTTTCTTT. This sequence encodes CASSLRPSLSVEAFF. The full variable domain, rest sourced from reference TRBV7-2 and TRBJ1-1, is GAGVSQSPSNKVTEKGKDVELRCDPISGHTALYWYRQSLGQGLEFLIYFQGNSAPDKSGLPSDRFSAERTGGSVSTLTIQRTQQEDSAVYLCASSLRPSLSVEAFFGQGTRLTVV.

The rearrangement uses TRBV11-2 and TRBJ2-5; 11 nucleotides match TRBD2. V lost 5 bases and J lost 4; bases outside the gene matches: 6. The CDR3 covers 15 residues. Germline V lookup: CDR1 SGHAT, CDR2 FQNNGV. As DNA, the CDR3 is TGTGCCAGCAGCCGGATTAGCGGGGGGGGAGAGACCCAGTACTTC. This translates into CASSRISGGGETQYF.

This clonotype was seen only a few times. The chain couples TRBV7-8 to TRBJ2-1, with 7 bases matching TRBD2. Trimming took 1 base from V and 2 from J; bases not matched to a gene: 11. The CDR3 has 18 residues. The V gene's germline CDR1 is SGHVS and CDR2 FQNEAQ. CDR3 loop: CASSLGSGSSRTYNEQFF. CDR3 sequence (DNA): TGTGCCAGCAGCTTAGGTAGCGGGTCATCCAGGACCTACAATGAGCAGTTCTTC. Combining the CDR3 with reference TRBV7-8 and TRBJ2-1 gives the whole variable domain GAGVSQSPRYKVAKRGQDVALRCDPISGHVSLFWYQQALGQGPEFLTYFQNEAQLDKSGLPSDRFFAERPEGSVSTLKIQRTQQEDSAVYLCASSLGSGSSRTYNEQFFGPGTRLTVL.

The genes are TRBV11-2 and TRBJ1-1; D uncertain. The CDR3 runs to 13 residues. The germline gives CDR1 SGHAT, CDR2 FQNNGV. V lost 5 bases to trimming and J lost 3 bases, with 10 bases between them. The DNA for the CDR3 is TGTGCCAGCAGCATTACAGAGGACACTGAAGCTTTCTTT. Protein sequence: CASSITEDTEAFF.

The rearrangement joins TRBV4-1 to TRBJ2-7; D is unresolved. Trimming shortened V by 0 bases and J by 4 bases, and 1 base separated the two germline ends. The CDR3 has 11 amino acids. Germline values: CDR1 MGHRA, CDR2 YSYEKL. CDR3 sequence: CASSQEYEQYF. The CDR3 DNA sequence: TGCGCCAGCAGCCAAGAATACGAGCAGTACTTC.

This chain links TRBV5-1 with TRBJ2-3; weak D call: TRBD1 (6 bases). The V end was cut by 4 bases, the J end by 1 base, with 13 bases between. This CDR3 contains 15 residues. CDR1 is SGHRS and CDR2 is YFSETQ in the germline V gene. As DNA, the CDR3 is TGCGCCAGCAGCCCGGACAAGGGGGGCACAGATACGCAGTATTTT. The encoded protein is CASSPDKGGTDTQYF.

This clonotype has more than one count but fewer than ten. This chain connects TRBV29-1 to TRBJ2-1; TRBD1 aligns across 11 bases. The CDR3 sequence is 13 residues long. V lost 6 bases, J lost 2 bases, and 0 bases stayed unmatched. Germline lookup yields CDR1 SQVTM and CDR2 ANQGSEA. The CDR3 spells CSVDRGPYNEQFF. The CDR3 coding sequence is TGCAGCGTGGACAGGGGGCCCTACAATGAGCAGTTCTTC.

The V and J genes are TRBV5-1 and TRBJ2-3, with TRBD2 matching over 7 bases. In germline, CDR1 is SGHRS, CDR2 YFSETQ. V lost 6 bases, J lost 3 bases, and 10 bases stayed unmatched. The CDR3 has 15 amino acids. CDR3 sequence: CASTSWGGRTDTQYF. The CDR3 DNA reads as TGCGCCAGCACTTCCTGGGGGGGAAGGACAGATACGCAGTATTTT.

This clonotype was detected once. The chain has TRBV14 and TRBJ2-2; no definite D call. Between the trimmed V and J ends, which lost 2 bases and 8 bases, there was a span of 9 bases. CDR1 and CDR2 from the germline V gene are SGHDN and FVKESK. This CDR3 is 13 amino acids long. The CDR3, as DNA: TGTGCCAGCAGCCAATTTCTACTTGGGGAGCTGTTTTTT. It codes for CASSQFLLGELFF. The full variable domain, rest sourced from reference TRBV14 and TRBJ2-2, is EAGVTQFPSHSVIEKGQTVTLRCDPISGHDNLYWYRRVMGKEIKFLLHFVKESKQDESGMPNNRFLAERTGGTYSTLKVQPAELEDSGVYFCASSQFLLGELFFGEGSRLTVL.